This is a list of T cell receptor beta chains from one sample in a study of cytomegalovirus exposure and HLA in healthy donors. Clones were read by immunoSEQ multiplex PCR, and TCRdb kept only the in-frame ones, dropping some. The repertoire includes about 43,000 clones, roughly 92% of them detected once, and more than 4.5% sits in the top ten. Material for sequencing was PBMCs. The receptors come from a man aged 18 to 29 in good health and CMV-seronegative. Both conserved end residues are part of each CDR3. Each record gives: J gene, V gene, CDR3 protein.

>TRBJ2-7|TRBV27
CASSPQALGEQYF
>TRBJ1-1|TRBV10-3
CAIRGGTGAEPEAFF
>TRBJ2-1|TRBV4-1
CASSQAYLAGGDSYNEQFF
>TRBJ1-2|TRBV2
CASSERWGMGSGYTF
>TRBJ2-6|TRBV9
CASSVGSGTGIGANVLTF
>TRBJ2-4|TRBV10-3
CAISDRDRSTGAKNIQYF
>TRBJ2-7|TRBV2
CASSVYEAYEQYF
>TRBJ2-7|TRBV7-2
CASSLGWASGGAYEQYF
>TRBJ1-3|TRBV11-2
CASSFRTGRSGNTIYF
>TRBJ2-3|TRBV5-1
CASSLEGRTSPVDTQYF
>TRBJ2-2|TRBV19
CASLPRGLDGELFF
>TRBJ2-1|TRBV19
CASSPGLNSYNEQFF
>TRBJ2-7|TRBV6-5
CASSSRTGGGMGEQYF
>TRBJ2-1|TRBV4-1
CASSQGAGGPGEQFF
>TRBJ1-1|TRBV4-1
CASSQDQLNTEAFF
>TRBJ2-7|TRBV6-5
CASSYSFPGYEQYF
>TRBJ2-1|TRBV9
CASSIWTGGKDEQFF
>TRBJ1-1|TRBV6-5
CASSYSMWTAEAFF
>TRBJ2-1|TRBV7-3
CASSAPSGGPPLLDEQFF
>TRBJ2-2|TRBV7-2
CASSLPGRAGELFF
>TRBJ2-3|TRBV7-2
CASSILAGGADTQYF
>TRBJ2-5|TRBV14
CASSQVGSETQYF
>TRBJ2-3|TRBV27
CASSPFLASTDTQYF
>TRBJ1-2|TRBV5-6
CASSLAAISRGYTF
>TRBJ2-1|TRBV9
CASSVTGGDEQFF
>TRBJ2-7|TRBV7-3
CASNGLAFSYEQYF
>TRBJ2-7|TRBV18
CASSPPAGGHEQYF
>TRBJ2-1|TRBV5-1
CASSLYGGQGNEQFF
>TRBJ2-3|TRBV28
CASSWIGGRTDTQYF
>TRBJ2-1|TRBV9
CASSGPSGGAYNEQFF
>TRBJ1-5|TRBV4-2
CASSQERTDNQPQHF
>TRBJ1-1|TRBV7-2
CASSLARGEAFF
>TRBJ1-2|TRBV6-5
CASSYATRAGEYGYTF
>TRBJ2-7|TRBV5-6
CASSLERGFYEQYF
>TRBJ1-5|TRBV7-9
CASSTVAGNQPQHF
>TRBJ2-5|TRBV2
CASMATGGQTQYF
>TRBJ1-1|TRBV7-9
CASSLDRNTEAFF